This T cell receptor (beta chain) was sequenced during a study of shared clonotypes between healthy human individuals. Study-level background: Three plates each covered CD4 naive and memory; CD8 naive two, CD8 memory one. Findings and limits, study-wide: What naive subsets generally showed was a larger estimated richness than memory subsets showed.

Details on this clone: Its specificity is not known.

V was trimmed by 4 bases and J by 9 bases, leaving 13 bases between them. CDR1 and CDR2 (germline): SGHVS, FQNEAQ. The CDR3 loop spans 13 amino acids. Nashville, Tennessee was home to all donors, who were Caucasian adults. CD4+ cells underwent separation, giving CD45RA+ naive and CD45RA-negative memory subsets. Some clones are missing from TCRdb's copy, which holds only in-frame ones; the method was immunoSEQ multiplex PCR. The table shows some 1,100,000 clones, with around 78% occurring only once. This clonotype was sampled from a man younger than 35 in good health. Some clones in this sample may be carry-over from other donors' samples. Specimen: memory CD4+ T cells from PBMCs. The sample's subset: CD45RA-negative fraction. The chain uses TRBV7-8 and TRBJ2-1; tentatively, D is TRBD2 (6 bases). CDR3 bases: TGTGCCAGCAGCTACACCAACGGGGGTGAGCAGTTCTTC. Its protein product is CASSYTNGGEQFF.